What follows are 15 T cell receptor beta chains derived from one specimen sequenced in a study of T cells after yellow fever vaccination. Via MiXCR, TCRdb re-called the 5' RACE reads, giving one row per CDR3 protein. The sample lists 300,000 to 400,000 distinct CDR3 sequences; less than 9.5% were seen once. Sequences were derived from PBMCs, sampled more than 40 days after the first yellow fever vaccination. These receptor sequences come from a young man who received the YFV17D yellow fever vaccine.

V and J are TRBV6-5 and TRBJ2-7, with D maybe TRBD1 (5 bases). The CDR3 totals 15 residues. Between the trimmed V and J ends, which lost 0 bases and 3 bases, there was a span of 12 bases. Germline CDR1 is MNHEY and CDR2 is SVGAGI. The CDR3: CASSYSGNGHYEQYV. DNA for the CDR3: TGTGCCAGCAGTTACTCGGGGAATGGACACTACGAGCAGTACGTC.

The chain links TRBV7-2 to TRBJ2-1; tentatively, D is TRBD1 or TRBD2 (5 bases each). Germline V lookup: CDR1 SGHTA, CDR2 FQGNSA. This CDR3 spans 15 amino acids. Trimming shortened V by 6 bases and J by 4 bases, and 16 bases separated the two germline ends. The CDR3 loop reads CASRVTGTDYNEQFF. In nucleotides, the CDR3 is TGTGCCAGCAGAGTCACCGGGACCGATTACAATGAGCAGTTCTTC.

Ten or more counts support this clonotype. The chain couples TRBV10-2 to TRBJ1-5; D gene ambiguous. The CDR3 is 13 amino acids. Germline V lookup: CDR1 WSHSY, CDR2 SAAADI. V dropped 3 bases and J dropped 7 bases, with 10 bases sitting between them. This CDR3 is CASSDLMEQPQHF. The CDR3, as DNA: TGCGCCAGCAGTGATTTAATGGAGCAGCCCCAGCATTTT.

The V gene is TRBV12-3 or TRBV12-4, the J gene TRBJ2-7; 9 nucleotides agree with TRBD1. The junction had 10 bases not matched to a gene; V was cut back by 7 bases and J by 3 bases. The CDR3 loop spans 15 amino acids. The CDR3 bases are TGTGCCAGCACCAAAGCCGGGACAGGGATCTACGAGCAGTACTTC. This gives the protein CASTKAGTGIYEQYF.

This chain joins TRBV11-2 and TRBJ2-3; D is unresolved. The CDR3 is 14 residues long. CDR1 and CDR2 (germline): SGHAT, FQNNGV. V lost 3 bases and J lost 2, with 9 bases in between. The CDR3 protein is CASSFGDHTDTQYF. The CDR3 DNA follows: TGTGCCAGCAGCTTCGGAGACCACACAGATACGCAGTATTTT. The full variable domain, its missing parts supplied by reference TRBV11-2 and TRBJ2-3, is EAGVAQSPRYKIIEKRQSVAFWCNPISGHATLYWYQQILGQGPKLLIQFQNNGVVDDSQLPKDRFSAERLKGVDSTLKIQPAKLEDSAVYLCASSFGDHTDTQYFGPGTRLTVL.

This chain joins TRBV7-9 and TRBJ2-1, with 7 bases that match TRBD1. The CDR3 extends over 15 amino acids. J was trimmed by 3 bases and V by 10 bases; bases with no gene match: 12. The germline V gene encodes CDR1 SEHNR and CDR2 FQNEAQ (reference sequence). The CDR3 region is CAISSRQGVYNEQFF. Here the CDR3 DNA reads TGTGCCATCAGTTCCAGACAGGGAGTCTACAATGAGCAGTTCTTC.

CDR3 nucleotide sequence: TGCAGTGCTCAGCCGGGACAGAACACCGGGGAGCTGTTTTTT. It specifies CSAQPGQNTGELFF. V is TRBV20-1 and J is TRBJ2-2, with D possibly being TRBD1 (6 bases). The V end lost 5 bases, the J end lost 1 base, and 11 bases lay between the germline ends. The CDR3 sequence is 14 residues long. Germline V CDR1 and CDR2: DFQATT, SNEGSKA (reference sequence).

This clonotype has just a few counts. The chain joins TRBV18 to TRBJ2-3, with TRBD1 matching 9 bases. This CDR3 spans 14 amino acids. Germline V gives CDR1 KGHSH, CDR2 LQKENI. V was clipped by 3 bases and J by 5 bases; unmatched bases: 3. The CDR3: CASSPTGGVDTQYF. In DNA, the CDR3 is TGTGCCAGCTCACCGACAGGGGGAGTAGATACGCAGTATTTT.

This clonotype has only a few counts. The chain carries TRBV18 and TRBJ1-2; 8 nucleotides agree with TRBD1. Germline values: CDR1 KGHSH, CDR2 LQKENI. V was clipped by 1 base and J by 7 bases; unmatched bases: 17. The CDR3 covers 18 residues. The CDR3 region has the DNA TGTGCCAGCTCACCACAAGAGTTGACTGGCAGGGGGCTCGCTGGCTACACCTTC. It codes for CASSPQELTGRGLAGYTF.

A few counts support this clonotype. This chain connects TRBV29-1 to TRBJ1-2; D might be TRBD1 (6 bases). Germline CDR1 and CDR2: SQVTM and ANQGSEA. The germline V and J ends were trimmed by 4 bases and 0 bases, with 21 bases remaining between them. This CDR3 region has 17 residues. The CDR3 DNA reads as TGCAGCGTTGGAGTGACGGACAGAGCCAATTCTAACTATGGCTACACCTTC. Amino acid sequence: CSVGVTDRANSNYGYTF.

The chain carries TRBV7-9 and TRBJ2-6; D remains unclear. Deletions cut 3 bases from V and 2 bases from J, with 8 bases between. Germline V gives CDR1 SEHNR, CDR2 FQNEAQ (reference sequence). The CDR3 extends over 15 amino acids. This chain's CDR3 is CASSFPAAGANVLTF. Here the CDR3 DNA reads TGTGCCAGCAGCTTTCCAGCTGCTGGGGCCAACGTCCTGACTTTC.

This clonotype appeared many times. The chain uses TRBV18 and TRBJ2-7; 13 positions agree with TRBD2. J lost 3 bases, V lost 2 bases, and 7 bases had no gene match. CDR1 is KGHSH, CDR2 LQKENI, per germline. The CDR3 contains 17 residues. The CDR3 loop is CASSPSTSGGRFYEQYF. The CDR3, as DNA: TGTGCCAGCTCACCATCGACTAGCGGGGGGCGCTTCTACGAGCAGTACTTC.

This clonotype was found a few times. V and J are TRBV12-3 or TRBV12-4 and TRBJ2-3; 10 positions agree with TRBD1. J gave up 8 bases and V 4 bases, and 6 bases lay outside the gene matches. This CDR3 is built from 14 residues. CDR3 region: CASSSGTGVGTQYF. Written as DNA, the CDR3 is TGTGCCAGCAGTTCCGGGACAGGGGTGGGTACGCAGTATTTT.

This clonotype was seen a few times. The chain joins TRBV12-3 or TRBV12-4 to TRBJ1-2; D unresolved. Trimming removed 5 bases at V and 4 bases at J, with 8 bases between. The CDR3 loop spans 12 amino acids. The CDR3 spells CASSRKGYGYTF. The CDR3 coding sequence is TGTGCCAGCAGTAGAAAAGGCTATGGCTACACCTTC.

The chain has TRBV7-2 and TRBJ1-2; no reliable D call. The CDR3 is 13 amino acids. Trimming removed 5 bases at V and 3 bases at J, with 10 bases between. Germline CDR1 SGHTA, CDR2 FQGNSA. CDR3 nucleotides: TGTGCCAGCAGCGGGAACAGTTACTATGGCTACACCTTC. As protein: CASSGNSYYGYTF.